This passage covers 21 T cell receptor beta chains from one sample sequenced in a study of T cells in localized non-small cell lung cancer. The table came from immunoSEQ multiplex PCR; TCRdb's copy has only in-frame clones and leaves some out. The data contain approximately 2,000 clones, roughly 25% of them singletons. Specimen: normal lung tissue next to the tumor, collected before any cancer treatment. Receptors originate from a female donor over 55 with stage III squamous cell lung carcinoma.

This chain uses TRBV19 with TRBJ2-2; no definite D call. V was cut by 7 bases and J by 1 base, with 10 bases left in between. The germline V gene has CDR1 LNHDA and CDR2 SQIVND (reference sequence). The CDR3 has 14 amino acids. The CDR3 spells CASTMGLNTGELFF. The CDR3 nucleotides read TGTGCCAGTACCATGGGATTGAACACCGGGGAGCTGTTTTTT.

The gene calls are TRBV9 and TRBJ2-5, with a weak D call TRBD1 (6 bases). V lost 0 bases to trimming and J lost 5 bases, with 11 bases between them. The CDR3 totals 14 residues. CDR1 is SGDLS, CDR2 YYNGEE, per germline. This chain's CDR3 is CASSVGTDHETQYF. The CDR3 nucleotides are TGTGCCAGCAGCGTAGGGACAGATCACGAGACCCAGTACTTC.

This clone has more than one count but fewer than ten. The chain combines TRBV6-7 with TRBJ2-7; 8 nucleotides line up with TRBD1. TRBV6-7 has ORF status, its function being uncertain. CDR3 size: 16 residues. The junction had 10 bases not matched to a gene; V was cut back by 6 bases and J by 0 bases. The CDR3 loop is CASSPYPGGSSYEQYF. For the CDR3, the DNA is TGTGCCAGCAGCCCCTACCCAGGGGGCAGCTCCTACGAGCAGTACTTC.

V and J are TRBV19 and TRBJ1-2, with 8 nucleotides matching TRBD1. The V gene's germline CDR1 is LNHDA and CDR2 SQIVND (reference sequence). V was pared by 8 bases and J by 6 bases, with 11 bases of the junction left unmatched. The CDR3 consists of 14 residues. The CDR3 nucleotides read TGTGCCAGTGACACCGGACAGGGCTTTGATGGCTACACCTTC. As protein: CASDTGQGFDGYTF.

This clone showed up just once. The chain employs TRBV29-1 and TRBJ2-7, with 9 bases identical to TRBD1. The germline V gene has CDR1 SQVTM and CDR2 ANQGSEA. CDR3 length equals 13 residues. Germline trimming cut 8 bases from V and 4 bases from J; bases unmatched to any gene: 9. The CDR3 here is CSIRDRVKYEQYF. In DNA, the CDR3 is TGCAGCATCCGGGACAGGGTCAAATACGAGCAGTACTTC.

This clone was observed a handful of times. This chain connects TRBV4-1 to TRBJ1-3, with D hard to call. From germline, CDR1 is MGHRA and CDR2 YSYEKL. This CDR3 comprises 15 residues. V was trimmed by 1 base and J by 2 bases, leaving 9 bases between them. Here the CDR3 reads CASSQVWEAGNTIYF. Here the CDR3 DNA reads TGCGCCAGCAGCCAAGTATGGGAAGCTGGAAACACCATATATTTT.

CDR3: CASSSHHSQGATNEKLFF. CDR3 bases: TGCGCCAGCAGCTCGCACCACTCACAGGGGGCGACTAATGAAAAACTGTTTTTT. The chain recombines TRBV5-1 with TRBJ1-4; 9 bases line up with TRBD1. Germline trimming cut 3 bases from V and 2 bases from J; bases unmatched to any gene: 11. This CDR3 has 18 residues. Germline CDR1 and CDR2: SGHRS and YFSETQ.

This clone was seen only a few times. This chain uses TRBV11-3 with TRBJ2-7; 7 nucleotides agree with TRBD1. The V and J ends lost 2 bases and 0 bases, in that order; junction bases with no gene match: 4. CDR3 size: 15 residues. Germline V CDR1 and CDR2: SGHNT, YENEEA. CDR3 sequence reads: CASSLKGQSSYEQYF. The CDR3 DNA reads as TGTGCCAGCAGCTTAAAGGGACAGAGCTCCTACGAGCAGTACTTC.

This chain joins TRBV11-3 and TRBJ2-5, with 9 bases aligning to TRBD2. CDR1 SGHNT and CDR2 YENEEA come from the germline V gene. The CDR3 is 14 residues long. Trimming took 3 bases from V and 5 from J; bases not matched to a gene: 4. CDR3 region: CASSFNSGGETQYF. CDR3 DNA: TGTGCCAGCAGCTTCAACAGCGGGGGGGAGACCCAGTACTTC.

This clone was counted a few times. The CDR3, as DNA: TGTGCCAGCAGCCTCACCGACAGGGGCGAGACCCAGTACTTC. As protein: CASSLTDRGETQYF. V usage is TRBV11-3 and J usage is TRBJ2-5; 8 bases map to TRBD1. The CDR3 has 14 residues. J gave up 5 bases and V 5 bases, and 7 bases lay outside the gene matches. Germline values: CDR1 SGHNT, CDR2 YENEEA.

J is TRBJ1-2 and V is TRBV6-8; the match to TRBD1 covers 9 bases. Germline V lookup: CDR1 MNHGY, CDR2 SAAAGT. The V gene end was trimmed by 0 bases and the J gene end by 4 bases; junction bases not matched to a gene: 6. There are 16 residues in the CDR3. CDR3 nucleotide sequence: TGTGCCAGCAGTTACTCGTTGGGACAGGGCACCTATGGCTACACCTTC. This gives the protein CASSYSLGQGTYGYTF.

This clone was counted a few times. The chain employs TRBV4-1 and TRBJ1-4; 9 nucleotides match TRBD1. Trimming removed 3 bases from V and 7 bases from J; junction bases left unmatched: 3. The CDR3 has 14 amino acids. The germline CDR1 and CDR2 sequences are MGHRA and YSYEKL. CDR3 nucleotide sequence: TGCGCCAGCAGCCACGGGACAGGGTTTGAAAAACTGTTTTTT. Protein: CASSHGTGFEKLFF.

The table lists this clone with a few counts. The chain recombines TRBV4-1 with TRBJ1-2, with TRBD1 identical over 10 bases. The CDR3 has 15 amino acids. Germline lookup yields CDR1 MGHRA and CDR2 YSYEKL. Unmatched junction bases numbered 5, after V lost 3 bases and J lost 4 bases. The CDR3 bases are TGCGCCAGCAGCCAGACAGGGGGCGCCGCCTATGGCTACACCTTC. It codes for CASSQTGGAAYGYTF.

This clone was counted a few times. V is TRBV6-8 and J is TRBJ1-3; no firm D call. The germline V and J ends were trimmed by 0 bases and 0 bases, with 21 bases remaining between them. Germline V gene sequence: CDR1 MNHGY, CDR2 SAAAGT. CDR3 length equals 20 residues. The CDR3 DNA sequence: TGTGCCAGCAGTTACTCGAAGGACGAACACTCGACCAACTCTGGAAACACCATATATTTT. Translation: CASSYSKDEHSTNSGNTIYF.

V usage is TRBV25-1 and J usage is TRBJ1-2; the match to TRBD1 covers 8 bases. The CDR3 is 15 amino acids. Germline CDR1 is MGHDK and CDR2 is SYGVNS. V shed 6 bases and J 4 bases; nucleotides not matched to a gene: 10. In DNA, the CDR3 is TGTGCCAGCAGCAAGACAGGGGAATCAAGCTATGGCTACACCTTC. It translates to CASSKTGESSYGYTF.

In its sample, this clone ranks as medium-sized. This rearrangement joins TRBV6-8 to TRBJ2-3; TRBD1 matches 9 bases. The germline CDR1 and CDR2 sequences are MNHGY and SAAAGT. Unmatched junction bases numbered 7, after V lost 7 bases and J lost 2 bases. The CDR3 is 15 amino acids. DNA of the CDR3: TGTGCCAGCACGGCCGGGACAGGGACCACAGATACGCAGTATTTT. Protein: CASTAGTGTTDTQYF.

The table lists this clone with a few counts. The rearrangement joins TRBV30 to TRBJ1-1; D perhaps matches TRBD1 (5 bases). With 7 bases removed from V and 0 bases from J, the gap between germline ends came to 12 bases. Germline V lookup: CDR1 GTSNPN, CDR2 SVGIG (reference sequence). This CDR3 comprises 13 residues. The chain's CDR3 is CAFERGLNTEAFF. CDR3 DNA: TGTGCCTTTGAAAGGGGTTTGAACACTGAAGCTTTCTTT.

This clone is medium-sized by share. The rearrangement uses TRBV6-8 and TRBJ1-5; D may be TRBD1 (5 bases). Trimming stripped 6 bases from V and 0 bases from J, with 12 bases between. The germline V gene encodes CDR1 MNHGY and CDR2 SAAAGT. The CDR3 runs to 15 residues. The CDR3 spells CASRTDINSNQPQHF. CDR3 sequence (DNA): TGTGCCAGCAGGACGGACATTAATAGCAATCAGCCCCAGCATTTT.

By proportion, this clone is medium-sized (0.01 to 0.1%). CDR3 nucleotide sequence: TGTGCCAGCAGCTTAGATCACGGACAGGGAGGGGGGAACACTGAAGCTTTCTTT. Amino acid sequence: CASSLDHGQGGGNTEAFF. The chain links TRBV11-3 to TRBJ1-1; 8 nucleotides line up with TRBD1. Losses at the gene ends were 0 bases for V and 1 base for J; bases not matched to a gene: 10. The CDR3 runs to 18 residues. CDR1 is SGHNT, CDR2 YENEEA, per germline. Full variable domain (missing parts from reference TRBV11-3 and TRBJ1-1): EAGVVQSPRYKIIEKKQPVAFWCNPISGHNTLYWYLQNLGQGPELLIRYENEEAVDDSQLPKDRFSAERLKGVDSTLKIQPAELGDSAVYLCASSLDHGQGGGNTEAFFGQGTRLTVV.

The J gene is TRBJ1-5, the V gene TRBV19; the D is unclear. This CDR3 has 16 residues. The V gene lost 6 bases and the J gene lost 2 bases, with 17 bases spanning the gap. Germline V gene data show CDR1 as LNHDA and CDR2 as SQIVND (reference sequence). DNA of the CDR3: TGTGCCAGTAGCGGCCGAGGACCTTTGGGCAATCAGCCCCAGCATTTT. This sequence encodes CASSGRGPLGNQPQHF.

This clone has more than one count but fewer than ten. The chain combines TRBV16 with TRBJ2-1; no definite D call. Between the trimmed V and J ends, which lost 5 bases and 9 bases, there was a span of 11 bases. CDR3 length: 12 residues. Germline CDR1 reads KGHSY; CDR2 reads FQNENV. The CDR3 sequence: CASSFRSGEQFF. In DNA form, the CDR3 reads TGTGCCAGCAGCTTCAGGTCTGGTGAGCAGTTCTTC.